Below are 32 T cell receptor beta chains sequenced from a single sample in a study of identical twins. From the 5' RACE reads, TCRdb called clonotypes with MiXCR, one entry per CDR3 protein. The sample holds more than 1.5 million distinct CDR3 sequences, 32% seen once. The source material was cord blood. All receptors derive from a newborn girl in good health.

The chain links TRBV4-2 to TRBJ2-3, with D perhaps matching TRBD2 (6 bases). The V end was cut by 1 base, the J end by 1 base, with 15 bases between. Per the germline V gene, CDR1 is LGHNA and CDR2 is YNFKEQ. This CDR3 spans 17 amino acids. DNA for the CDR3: TGTGCCAGCAGCCAAGGTCTAGATAGCGGTGGCACAGATACGCAGTATTTT. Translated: CASSQGLDSGGTDTQYF.

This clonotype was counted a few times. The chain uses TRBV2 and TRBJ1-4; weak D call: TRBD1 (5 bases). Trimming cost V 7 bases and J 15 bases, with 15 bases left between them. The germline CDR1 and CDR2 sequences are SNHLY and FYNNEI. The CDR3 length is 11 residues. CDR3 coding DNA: TGTGCCAGCAAGGCCGGGGGTTTGGTGTTTTTT. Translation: CASKAGGLVFF.

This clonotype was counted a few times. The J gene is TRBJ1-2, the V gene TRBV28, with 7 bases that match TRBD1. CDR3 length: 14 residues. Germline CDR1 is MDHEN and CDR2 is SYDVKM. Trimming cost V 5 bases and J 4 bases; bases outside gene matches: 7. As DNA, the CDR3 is TGTGCCAGCAGTACGGCGGGACAGCGCTATGGCTACACCTTC. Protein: CASSTAGQRYGYTF.

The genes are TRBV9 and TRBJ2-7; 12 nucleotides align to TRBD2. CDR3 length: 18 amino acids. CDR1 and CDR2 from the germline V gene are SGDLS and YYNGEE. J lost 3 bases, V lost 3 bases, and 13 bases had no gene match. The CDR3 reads CASSAGPLTSGGFYEQYF. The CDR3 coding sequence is TGTGCCAGCAGCGCGGGTCCCCTGACTAGCGGGGGATTCTACGAGCAGTACTTC.

CDR3: CASSLARGLAGVYEQYF. The CDR3 DNA reads as TGCGCCAGCAGCTTGGCCCGGGGACTAGCGGGAGTCTACGAGCAGTACTTC. The chain links TRBV5-1 to TRBJ2-5, with TRBD2 matching 14 bases. Gene TRBJ2-7 matches the end of the DNA better, so the J call may be wrong. Germline CDR1 SGHRS, CDR2 YFSETQ. This CDR3 is built from 17 residues.

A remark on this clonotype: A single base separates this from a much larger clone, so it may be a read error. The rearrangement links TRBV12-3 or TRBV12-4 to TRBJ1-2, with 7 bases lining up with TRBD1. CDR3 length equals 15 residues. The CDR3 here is CASRKTGVPIYSYTF. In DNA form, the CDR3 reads TGTGCCAGCAGAAAAACAGGGGTTCCGATCTATAGCTACACCTTC.

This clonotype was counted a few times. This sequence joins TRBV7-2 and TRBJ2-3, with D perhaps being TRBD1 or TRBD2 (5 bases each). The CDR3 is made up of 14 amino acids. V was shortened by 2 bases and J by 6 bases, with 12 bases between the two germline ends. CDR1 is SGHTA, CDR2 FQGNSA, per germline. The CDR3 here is CASSLRVGEDTQYF. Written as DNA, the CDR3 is TGTGCCAGCAGCTTAAGGGTGGGGGAGGATACGCAGTATTTT.

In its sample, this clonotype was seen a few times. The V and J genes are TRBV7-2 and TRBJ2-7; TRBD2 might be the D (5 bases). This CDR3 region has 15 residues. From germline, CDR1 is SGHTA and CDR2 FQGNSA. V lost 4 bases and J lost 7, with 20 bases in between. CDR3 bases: TGTGCCAGCAGCTACCTAGCTTCCGGGTACAATGAGCAGTACTTC. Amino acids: CASSYLASGYNEQYF.

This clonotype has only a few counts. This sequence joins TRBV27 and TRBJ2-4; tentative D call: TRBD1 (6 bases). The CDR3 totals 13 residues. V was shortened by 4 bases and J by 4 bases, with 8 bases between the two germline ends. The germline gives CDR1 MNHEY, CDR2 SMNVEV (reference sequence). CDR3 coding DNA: TGTGCCAGCAGTTACACAGGGAAAAACATTCAGTACTTC. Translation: CASSYTGKNIQYF.

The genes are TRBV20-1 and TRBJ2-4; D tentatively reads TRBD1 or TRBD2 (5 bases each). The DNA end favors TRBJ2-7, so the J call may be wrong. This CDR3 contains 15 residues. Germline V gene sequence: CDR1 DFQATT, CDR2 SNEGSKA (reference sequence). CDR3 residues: CSAYPLGGVRYEQYF. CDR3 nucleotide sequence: TGCAGTGCTTATCCTCTTGGGGGAGTAAGGTACGAGCAGTACTTC.

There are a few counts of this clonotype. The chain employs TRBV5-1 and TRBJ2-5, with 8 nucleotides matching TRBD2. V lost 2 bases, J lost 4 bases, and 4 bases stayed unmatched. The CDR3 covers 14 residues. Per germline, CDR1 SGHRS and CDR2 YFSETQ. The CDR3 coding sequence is TGCGCCAGCAGCTTCCCCAGCGGGAGAGAGACCCAGTACTTC. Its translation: CASSFPSGRETQYF.

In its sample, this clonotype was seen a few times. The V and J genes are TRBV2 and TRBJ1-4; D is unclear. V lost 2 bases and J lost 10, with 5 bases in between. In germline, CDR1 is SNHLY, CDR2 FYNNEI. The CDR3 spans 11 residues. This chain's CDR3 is CASSEQIKLFF. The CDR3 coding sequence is TGTGCCAGCAGTGAACAAATAAAACTGTTTTTT. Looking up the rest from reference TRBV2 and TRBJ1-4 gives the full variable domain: EPEVTQTPSHQVTQMGQEVILRCVPISNHLYFYWYRQILGQKVEFLVSFYNNEISEKSEIFDDQFSVERPDGSNFTLKIRSTKLEDSAMYFCASSEQIKLFFGSGTQLSVL.

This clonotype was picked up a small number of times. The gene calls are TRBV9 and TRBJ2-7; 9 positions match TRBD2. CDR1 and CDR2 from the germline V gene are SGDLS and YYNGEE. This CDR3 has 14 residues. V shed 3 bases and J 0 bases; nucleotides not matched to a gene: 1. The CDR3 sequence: CASSASGNSYEQYF. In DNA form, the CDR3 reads TGTGCCAGCAGCGCTAGCGGGAACTCCTACGAGCAGTACTTC.

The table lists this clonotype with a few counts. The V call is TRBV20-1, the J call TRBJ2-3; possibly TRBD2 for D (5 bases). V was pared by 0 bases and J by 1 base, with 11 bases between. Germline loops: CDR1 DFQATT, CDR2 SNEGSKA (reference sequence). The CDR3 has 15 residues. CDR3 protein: CSAREASRRTDTQYF. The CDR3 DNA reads TGCAGTGCTAGAGAGGCTAGCCGGCGCACAGATACGCAGTATTTT.

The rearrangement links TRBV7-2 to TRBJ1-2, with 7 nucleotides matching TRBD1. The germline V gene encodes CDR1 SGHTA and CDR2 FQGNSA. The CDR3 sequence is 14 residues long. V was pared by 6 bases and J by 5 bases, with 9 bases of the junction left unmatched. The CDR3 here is CASSFGTVNYGYTF. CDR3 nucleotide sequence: TGTGCCAGCAGTTTTGGGACAGTTAATTATGGCTACACCTTC.

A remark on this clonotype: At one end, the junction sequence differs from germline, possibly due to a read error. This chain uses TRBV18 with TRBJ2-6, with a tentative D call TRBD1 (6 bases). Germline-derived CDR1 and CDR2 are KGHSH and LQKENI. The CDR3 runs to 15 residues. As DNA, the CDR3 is TGTGCCAGCTCCCAGGGGAACTCTGGGACCAACGTCCTGACTTTC. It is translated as CASSQGNSGTNVLTF.

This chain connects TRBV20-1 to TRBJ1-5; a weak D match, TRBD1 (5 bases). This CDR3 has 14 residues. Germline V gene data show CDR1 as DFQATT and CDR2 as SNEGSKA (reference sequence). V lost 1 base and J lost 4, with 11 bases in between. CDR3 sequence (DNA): TGCAGTGCTAGAGGTCCAGGGCCTAATCAGCCCCAGCATTTT. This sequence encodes CSARGPGPNQPQHF.

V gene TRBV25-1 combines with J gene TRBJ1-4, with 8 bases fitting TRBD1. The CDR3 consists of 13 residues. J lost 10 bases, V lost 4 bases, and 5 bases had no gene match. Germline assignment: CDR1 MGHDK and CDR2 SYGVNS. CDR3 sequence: CASSAGTGGKLFF. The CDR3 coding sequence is TGTGCCAGCAGTGCCGGGACAGGTGGAAAACTGTTTTTT. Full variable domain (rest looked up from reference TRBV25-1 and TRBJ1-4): EADIYQTPRYLVIGTGKKITLECSQTMGHDKMYWYQQDPGMELHLIHYSYGVNSTEKGDLSSESTVSRIRTEHFPLTLESARPSHTSQYLCASSAGTGGKLFFGSGTQLSVL.

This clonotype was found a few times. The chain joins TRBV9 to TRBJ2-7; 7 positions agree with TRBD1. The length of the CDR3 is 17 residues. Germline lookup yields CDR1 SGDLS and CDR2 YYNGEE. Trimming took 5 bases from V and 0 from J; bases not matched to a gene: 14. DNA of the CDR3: TGTGCCAGCAGGATAGGGGAAACAGGGGTGTCCTCCTACGAGCAGTACTTC. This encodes CASRIGETGVSSYEQYF.

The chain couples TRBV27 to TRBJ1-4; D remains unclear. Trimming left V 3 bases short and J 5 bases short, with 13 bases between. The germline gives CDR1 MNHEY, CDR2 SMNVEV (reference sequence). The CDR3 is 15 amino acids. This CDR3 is CASSLRVRRNEKLFF. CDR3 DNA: TGTGCCAGCAGTTTGAGGGTACGAAGGAATGAAAAACTGTTTTTT. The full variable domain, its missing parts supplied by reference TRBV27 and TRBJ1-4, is EAQVTQNPRYLITVTGKKLTVTCSQNMNHEYMSWYRQDPGLGLRQIYYSMNVEVTDKGDVPEGYKVSRKEKRNFPLILESPSPNQTSLYFCASSLRVRRNEKLFFGSGTQLSVL.

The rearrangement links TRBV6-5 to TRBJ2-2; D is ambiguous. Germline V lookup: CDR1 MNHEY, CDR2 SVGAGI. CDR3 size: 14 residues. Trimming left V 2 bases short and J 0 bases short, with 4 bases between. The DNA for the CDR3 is TGTGCCAGCAGTTACACGGCGAACACCGGGGAGCTGTTTTTT. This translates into CASSYTANTGELFF.

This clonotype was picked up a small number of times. The CDR3: CASRGSSGGANEQFF. The DNA of the CDR3 is TGCGCCAGCCGGGGGTCTAGCGGGGGGGCCAATGAGCAGTTCTTC. The chain carries TRBV5-1 and TRBJ2-1; TRBD2 matches at 12 bases. The V segment lost 7 bases and the J segment 6 bases; nucleotides outside the gene matches: 8. Germline V gene lookup returns CDR1 SGHRS and CDR2 YFSETQ. The CDR3 runs to 15 residues.

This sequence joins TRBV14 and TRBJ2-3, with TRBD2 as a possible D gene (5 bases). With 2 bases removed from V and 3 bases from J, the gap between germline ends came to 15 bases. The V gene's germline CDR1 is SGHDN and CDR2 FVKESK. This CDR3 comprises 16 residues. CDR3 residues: CASSQRYGLGTDTQYF. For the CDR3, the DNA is TGTGCCAGCAGCCAAAGGTATGGACTGGGTACAGATACGCAGTATTTT.

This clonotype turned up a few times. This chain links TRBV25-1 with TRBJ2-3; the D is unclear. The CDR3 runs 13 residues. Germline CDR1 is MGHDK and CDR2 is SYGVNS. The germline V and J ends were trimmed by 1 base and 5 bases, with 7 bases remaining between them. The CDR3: CASSELDKDTQYF. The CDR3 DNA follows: TGTGCCAGCAGTGAATTGGATAAAGATACGCAGTATTTT.

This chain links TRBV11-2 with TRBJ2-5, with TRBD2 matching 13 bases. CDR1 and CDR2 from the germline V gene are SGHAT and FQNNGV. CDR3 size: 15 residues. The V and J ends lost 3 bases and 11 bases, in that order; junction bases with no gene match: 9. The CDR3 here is CASSLGLAGKNEQYF. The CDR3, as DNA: TGTGCCAGCAGCTTGGGACTAGCGGGAAAGAATGAGCAGTACTTC.

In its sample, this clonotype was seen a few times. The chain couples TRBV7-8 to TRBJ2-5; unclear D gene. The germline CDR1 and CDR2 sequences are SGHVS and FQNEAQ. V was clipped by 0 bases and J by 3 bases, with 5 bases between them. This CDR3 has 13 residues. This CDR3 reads CASSLAPKETQYF. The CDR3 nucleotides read TGTGCCAGCAGCTTAGCTCCCAAAGAGACCCAGTACTTC. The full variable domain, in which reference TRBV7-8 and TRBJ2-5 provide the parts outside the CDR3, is GAGVSQSPRYKVAKRGQDVALRCDPISGHVSLFWYQQALGQGPEFLTYFQNEAQLDKSGLPSDRFFAERPEGSVSTLKIQRTQQEDSAVYLCASSLAPKETQYFGPGTRLLVL.

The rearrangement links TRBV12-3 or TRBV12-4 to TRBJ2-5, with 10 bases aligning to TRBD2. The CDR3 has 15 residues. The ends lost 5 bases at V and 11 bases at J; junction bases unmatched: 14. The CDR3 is CASSPRLAGYSEQYF. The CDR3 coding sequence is TGTGCCAGCAGTCCAAGACTAGCGGGCTACAGTGAGCAGTACTTC.

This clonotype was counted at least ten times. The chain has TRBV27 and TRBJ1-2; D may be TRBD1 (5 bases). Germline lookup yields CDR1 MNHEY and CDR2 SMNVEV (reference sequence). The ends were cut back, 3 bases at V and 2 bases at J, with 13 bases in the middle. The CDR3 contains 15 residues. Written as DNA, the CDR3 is TGTGCCAGCAGTTTCTTCGACAGAAGGAACTATGGCTACACCTTC. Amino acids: CASSFFDRRNYGYTF.

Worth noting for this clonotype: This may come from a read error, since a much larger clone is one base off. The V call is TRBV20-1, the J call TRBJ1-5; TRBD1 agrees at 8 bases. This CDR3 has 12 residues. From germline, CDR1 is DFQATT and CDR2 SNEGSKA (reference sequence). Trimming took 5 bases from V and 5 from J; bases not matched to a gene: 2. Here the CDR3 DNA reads TGCAGTGCTGGACAGGGCCATCAGCCCCAGCATTTT. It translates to CSAGQGHQPQHF.

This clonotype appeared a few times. CDR3 residues: CASRPPGTSNEQFF. DNA for the CDR3: TGTGCCAGCAGGCCCCCCGGGACTAGCAATGAGCAGTTCTTC. The rearrangement links TRBV2 to TRBJ2-1; TRBD2 matches at 8 bases. Germline V gene data show CDR1 as SNHLY and CDR2 as FYNNEI. The CDR3 runs to 14 residues. The V and J ends lost 6 bases and 6 bases, in that order; junction bases with no gene match: 7. The full variable domain, its missing parts supplied by reference TRBV2 and TRBJ2-1, is EPEVTQTPSHQVTQMGQEVILRCVPISNHLYFYWYRQILGQKVEFLVSFYNNEISEKSEIFDDQFSVERPDGSNFTLKIRSTKLEDSAMYFCASRPPGTSNEQFFGPGTRLTVL.

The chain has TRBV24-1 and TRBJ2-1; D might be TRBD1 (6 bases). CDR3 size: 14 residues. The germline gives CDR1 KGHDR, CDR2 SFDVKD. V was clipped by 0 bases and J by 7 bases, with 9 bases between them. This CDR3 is CATSDLPQGNEQFF. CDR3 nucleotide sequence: TGTGCCACCAGTGATTTGCCTCAGGGGAATGAGCAGTTCTTC.

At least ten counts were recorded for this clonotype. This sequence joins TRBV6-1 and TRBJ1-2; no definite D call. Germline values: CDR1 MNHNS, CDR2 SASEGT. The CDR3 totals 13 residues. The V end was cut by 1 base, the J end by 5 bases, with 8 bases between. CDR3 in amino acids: CASSEEGGYGYTF. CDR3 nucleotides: TGTGCCAGCAGTGAAGAGGGAGGGTATGGCTACACCTTC.